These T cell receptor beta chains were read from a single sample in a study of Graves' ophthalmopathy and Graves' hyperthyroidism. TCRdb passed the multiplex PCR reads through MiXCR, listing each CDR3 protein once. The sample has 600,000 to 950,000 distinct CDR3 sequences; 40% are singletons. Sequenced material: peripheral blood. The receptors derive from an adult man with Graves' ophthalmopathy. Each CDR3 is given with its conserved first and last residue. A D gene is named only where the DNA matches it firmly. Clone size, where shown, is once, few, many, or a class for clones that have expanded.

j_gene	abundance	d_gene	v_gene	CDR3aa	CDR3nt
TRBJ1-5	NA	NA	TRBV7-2	CASSQEGYSNQPQHF	TGCGCCAGCAGCCAAGAGGGGTATAGCAATCAGCCCCAGCATTTT
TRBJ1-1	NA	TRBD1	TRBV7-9	CASSKKTGGAGTEAFF	TGTGCCAGCAGCAAGAAGACAGGGGGCGCGGGCACTGAAGCTTTCTTT
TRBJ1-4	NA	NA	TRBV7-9	CASSLQGGRTPEKLFF	TGTGCCAGCAGCTTACAAGGCGGCAGAACGCCTGAAAAACTGTTTTTT
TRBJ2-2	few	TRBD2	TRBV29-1	CSGLAGAATGELFF	TGCAGCGGGTTAGCGGGAGCTGCCACCGGGGAGCTGTTTTTT
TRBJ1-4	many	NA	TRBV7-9	CASSFLSSLTFF	TGTGCCAGCAGCTTTCTGTCCTCCCTGACGTTTTTT
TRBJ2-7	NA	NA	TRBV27	CASSLSITREQYF	TGTGCCAGCAGTTTAAGTATAACGAGGGAGCAGTACTTC
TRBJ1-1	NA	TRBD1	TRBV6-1	CASSPRRGGNEAFF	TGTGCCAGCAGTCCTCGCAGGGGGGGAAATGAAGCTTTCTTT
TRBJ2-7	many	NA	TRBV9	CASSVDGSRYEQYF	TGTGCCAGCAGCGTAGACGGGAGTCGCTACGAGCAGTACTTC
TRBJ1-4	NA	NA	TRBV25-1	CAGSAHSATNEKLFF	TGTGCAGGCAGTGCACACAGTGCAACTAATGAAAAACTGTTTTTT
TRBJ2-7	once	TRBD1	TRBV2	CASSVEAGQGGLRFHEQYF	TGTGCCAGCAGCGTAGAAGCGGGACAGGGAGGCCTCAGGTTCCACGAGCAGTACTTC
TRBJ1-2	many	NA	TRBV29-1	CSVVAGAQYGYTF	TGCAGCGTTGTCGCAGGGGCGCAGTATGGCTACACCTTC
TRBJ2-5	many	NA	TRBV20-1	CSARRGAVETQYF	TGCAGTGCAAGGAGAGGGGCTGTGGAGACCCAGTACTTC